This TCR beta chain was sequenced in a study of neurological immune-mediated disorders. Ten or more counts support this clonotype. Every sequencing run generated in excess of 190 million TCR-beta sequences. These sequences covered 15-18 subjects. MiXCR, run by TCRdb on the 5' RACE reads, gives a single entry per CDR3 protein. The sample records 110,000 or so distinct CDR3 sequences, 3% to 3.5% being singletons. It was from 2 million PBMCs stored at -80 C that the unsorted libraries were obtained. The receptor was isolated from a woman aged 30 to 39 with multiple sclerosis. The sequenced sample consisted of PBMCs.

DNA of the CDR3: TGTGCCAGCAGCGTAGGGAATAGCGGGGGATCCAGGGGGACCTACGAGCAGTACTTC. Translating gives CASSVGNSGGSRGTYEQYF. This chain uses TRBV9 with TRBJ2-7, with 9 bases matching TRBD2. In germline, CDR1 is SGDLS, CDR2 YYNGEE. This CDR3 comprises 19 residues. J gave up 2 bases and V 0 bases, and 15 bases lay outside the gene matches.